This TCR beta chain was sequenced during a study of OX40 agonist ivuxolimab in advanced cancers. The repertoire was sequenced with immunoSEQ multiplex PCR; TCRdb's copy has only in-frame clones and lacks some. The table lists roughly 93,000 clones, around 80% of them singletons. In the case of this clone: The antigen is undetermined.

There are 15 residues in the CDR3. Looked up from germline, CDR1 is SEHNR and CDR2 is FQNEAQ (reference sequence). V lost 7 bases and J 0 bases, leaving 15 bases between the germline ends. Findings of the study overall: Partial responders at 0.1-3.0 mg/kg had among the lowest clonal expansion.

This material consisted of CD4+ or CD8+ T cells sorted from blood, taken in a trial of the OX40 agonist ivuxolimab. This TCR came from an adult with an advanced solid tumor such as melanoma, head and neck, liver or kidney cancer. The rearrangement links TRBV7-9 to TRBJ1-1, with D unclear. CDR3 sequence: CASTNNLALNTEAFF. In DNA form, the CDR3 reads TGTGCCAGCACCAATAATCTGGCTCTGAACACTGAAGCTTTCTTT. Combining the CDR3 with reference TRBV7-9 and TRBJ1-1 gives the whole variable domain DTGVSQNPRHKITKRGQNVTFRCDPISEHNRLYWYRQTLGQGPEFLTYFQNEAQLEKSRLLSDRFSAERPKGSFSTLEIQRTEQGDSAMYLCASTNNLALNTEAFFGQGTRLTVV.